Shown below are 12 T cell receptor beta chains from a single sample sequenced in a study of spatial heterogeneity in lung cancer. The time point: sample taken at primary tumor resection. One entry per CDR3 protein results from TCRdb running MiXCR on the 5' RACE reads. This sample yields 6,500 to 9,000 distinct CDR3 sequences, of which roughly 8.6% are seen a single time; about 45% belongs to the top ten. The material was PBMCs, obtained at surgery. Every receptor here comes from a male donor with early-stage non-small cell lung cancer.

In its sample, this clonotype was seen many times. The chain employs TRBV27 and TRBJ1-5; unclear D gene. V lost 6 bases, J lost 2 bases, and 11 bases lay in between. From germline, CDR1 is MNHEY and CDR2 SMNVEV (reference sequence). The CDR3 length is 14 residues. The CDR3 region has the DNA TGTGCCAGCAGGCAGGACTGGGGCAATCAGCCCCAGCATTTT. Protein: CASRQDWGNQPQHF.

The gene calls are TRBV4-1 and TRBJ1-6, with D hard to call. V dropped 11 bases and J dropped 4 bases, with 12 bases sitting between them. This CDR3 is 13 amino acids long. The germline V gene encodes CDR1 MGHRA and CDR2 YSYEKL. The CDR3 protein is CASRTAYNSPLHF. CDR3 DNA sequence: TGCGCCTCCCGGACGGCATATAATTCACCCCTCCACTTT.

The sample holds many counts of this clonotype. The chain employs TRBV12-3 or TRBV12-4 and TRBJ1-4; 8 nucleotides agree with TRBD1. The V gene end was trimmed by 6 bases and the J gene end by 3 bases; junction bases not matched to a gene: 9. There are 16 residues in the CDR3. The CDR3 nucleotides are TGTGCCAGCAGCTGGGGGACAGGTACACCTAATGAAAAACTGTTTTTT. This encodes CASSWGTGTPNEKLFF.

This clonotype was counted ten times or more. The J gene is TRBJ2-2, the V gene TRBV5-1; D perhaps matches TRBD2 (6 bases). With 3 bases removed from V and 5 bases from J, the gap between germline ends came to 8 bases. CDR1 SGHRS and CDR2 YFSETQ come from the germline V gene. The CDR3 is 13 residues long. The CDR3 loop is CASSWGDTGELFF. CDR3 DNA: TGCGCCAGCAGCTGGGGGGATACCGGGGAGCTGTTTTTT.

This clonotype was detected a few times. The chain joins TRBV29-1 to TRBJ1-1; 8 nucleotides align to TRBD1. This CDR3 is built from 14 residues. The V and J ends lost 8 bases and 4 bases, in that order; junction bases with no gene match: 12. CDR1 is SQVTM and CDR2 is ANQGSEA in the germline V gene. CDR3 amino acids: CSISRQGTGTEAFF. The CDR3 DNA reads as TGCAGCATAAGTAGACAGGGGACGGGCACTGAAGCTTTCTTT. Full variable domain (remainder filled in from reference TRBV29-1 and TRBJ1-1): SAVISQKPSRDICQRGTSLTIQCQVDSQVTMMFWYRQQPGQSLTLIATANQGSEATYESGFVIDKFPISRPNLTFSTLTVSNMSPEDSSIYLCSISRQGTGTEAFFGQGTRLTVV.

This rearrangement joins TRBV19 to TRBJ1-5; possible D gene TRBD1, 6 bases. V gave up 8 bases and J gave up 0 bases, with 14 bases separating them. Per germline, CDR1 LNHDA and CDR2 SQIVND (reference sequence). There are 15 residues in the CDR3. CDR3 sequence reads: CASQDRSYSNQPQHF. The CDR3 DNA follows: TGTGCCAGTCAGGACAGAAGTTATAGCAATCAGCCCCAGCATTTT.

In this sample, this clonotype turned up many times. This chain joins TRBV3-1 and TRBJ1-2, with D hard to call. Deletions cut 1 base from V and 3 bases from J, with 6 bases between. The CDR3 consists of 13 residues. From germline, CDR1 is LGHDT and CDR2 YNNKEL (reference sequence). The CDR3 DNA is TGTGCCAGCAGCCAAGGGGCCCACTATGGCTACACCTTC. It codes for CASSQGAHYGYTF. Variable domain in full (rest from reference TRBV3-1 and TRBJ1-2): DTAVSQTPKYLVTQMGNDKSIKCEQNLGHDTMYWYKQDSKKFLKIMFSYNNKELIINETVPNRFSPKSPDKAHLNLHINSLELGDSAVYFCASSQGAHYGYTFGSGTRLTVV.

This clonotype showed up many times. CDR3 sequence: CATSDWGLADGEETQYF. The CDR3 DNA is TGTGCCACCAGTGACTGGGGACTAGCGGACGGGGAGGAGACCCAGTACTTC. V and J are TRBV24-1 and TRBJ2-5, with 11 positions matching TRBD2. The CDR3 consists of 17 residues. V shed 4 bases, J shed 5 bases, and the junction held 11 bases outside the gene matches. The germline CDR1 and CDR2 sequences are KGHDR and SFDVKD.

This clonotype was seen many times. The chain recombines TRBV28 with TRBJ1-2; D possibly corresponds to TRBD1 (5 bases). Per the germline V gene, CDR1 is MDHEN and CDR2 is SYDVKM. The length of the CDR3 is 14 residues. Trimming took off 2 bases at V and 4 bases at J, with 11 bases between the two ends. The CDR3 nucleotides read TGTGCCAGCAGTTTAGCAGGGATCGGCTATGGCTACACCTTC. Translating it yields CASSLAGIGYGYTF.

This clonotype occurred many times. This chain uses TRBV7-8 with TRBJ2-5; the D is unclear. V lost 1 base to trimming and J lost 0 bases, with 9 bases between them. The CDR3 contains 15 residues. Germline V gene data show CDR1 as SGHVS and CDR2 as FQNEAQ. Here the CDR3 reads CASSLGPGDQETQYF. In nucleotides, the CDR3 is TGTGCCAGCAGCTTAGGGCCCGGAGACCAAGAGACCCAGTACTTC.

By sample share, this clonotype is medium-sized. The gene calls are TRBV12-3 or TRBV12-4 and TRBJ1-1, with D unclear. V lost 6 bases to trimming and J lost 3 bases, with 8 bases between them. The CDR3 has 12 amino acids. For the CDR3, the DNA is TGTGCCAGCAGGCAGACGTACACTGAAGCTTTCTTT. This codes for CASRQTYTEAFF.

This clonotype was recorded many times. The chain is built from TRBV10-3 and TRBJ2-3, with TRBD2 identical over 14 bases. The germline gives CDR1 ENHRY, CDR2 SYGVKD. The CDR3 length is 18 residues. Trimming took 9 bases from V and 0 from J; bases not matched to a gene: 11. CDR3 amino acids: CAIKPGLAGDRSTDTQYF. The CDR3 coding sequence is TGTGCCATAAAACCGGGACTAGCGGGAGATAGGAGCACAGATACGCAGTATTTT.